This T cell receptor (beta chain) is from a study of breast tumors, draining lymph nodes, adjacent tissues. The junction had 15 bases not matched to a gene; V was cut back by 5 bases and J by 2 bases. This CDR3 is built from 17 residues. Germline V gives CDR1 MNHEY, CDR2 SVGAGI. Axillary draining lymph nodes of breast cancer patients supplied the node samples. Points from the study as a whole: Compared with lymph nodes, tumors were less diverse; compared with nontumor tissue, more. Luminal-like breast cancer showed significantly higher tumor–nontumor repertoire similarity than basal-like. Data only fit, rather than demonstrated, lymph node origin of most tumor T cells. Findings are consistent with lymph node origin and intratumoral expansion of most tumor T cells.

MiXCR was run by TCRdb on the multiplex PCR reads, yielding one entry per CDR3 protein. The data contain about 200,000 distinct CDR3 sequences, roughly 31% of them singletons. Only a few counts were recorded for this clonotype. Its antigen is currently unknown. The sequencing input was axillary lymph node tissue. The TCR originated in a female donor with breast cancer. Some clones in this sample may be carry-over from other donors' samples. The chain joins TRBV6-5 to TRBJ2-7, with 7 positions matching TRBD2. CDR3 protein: CASSHPHWLAGAYEQYF. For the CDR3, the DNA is TGTGCCAGCAGTCACCCTCACTGGTTGGCGGGAGCCTACGAGCAGTACTTC.